The 19 T cell receptor beta chains reported below all come from one sample, sequenced in a study of chronic HIV infection and antiretroviral therapy. Each CDR3 protein gets one entry after TCRdb re-called the 5' RACE reads with MiXCR. The table includes 39,000 or so distinct CDR3 sequences, more than 8% detected once. The sequencing sample was made of peripheral blood. These receptors were collected from an adult who had HIV and had not received antiretroviral therapy, or was an uninfected healthy control (not recorded which).

This clonotype has ten or more counts. This sequence joins TRBV6-1 and TRBJ2-7; the D is unclear. The germline gives CDR1 MNHNS, CDR2 SASEGT. CDR3 length: 12 amino acids. V lost 5 bases and J lost 2, with 7 bases in between. In nucleotides, the CDR3 is TGTGCCAGCAGTAGAGACACCTACGAGCAGTACTTC. Translated: CASSRDTYEQYF.

As concerns this clonotype: Sequence at one end of the junction differs from germline and may be a read error. V and J are TRBV28 and TRBJ1-5, with D possibly TRBD1 on 6 matching bases. The CDR3 consists of 14 residues. Per the germline V gene, CDR1 is MDHEN and CDR2 is SYDVKM. CDR3 nucleotide sequence: TGTGCCAGCAGCCCAGGTGGGGGCAAACAGCCCCAGCATTTT. Its translation: CASSPGGGKQPQHF.

For this clonotype: Given a much more abundant clone one base away, this may be a read error. This sequence joins TRBV10-2 and TRBJ1-1; tentatively, D is TRBD1 (5 bases). V lost 8 bases to trimming and J lost 3 bases, with 16 bases between them. Germline V gene sequence: CDR1 WSHSY, CDR2 SAAADI. The CDR3 runs to 14 residues. In nucleotides, the CDR3 is TGCGCCAGCGTGGATGGGGCGCCGGACACTGAAGCTTTCTTT. It codes for CASVDGAPDTEAFF.

The J gene is TRBJ2-1, the V gene TRBV10-3; TRBD2 matches at 8 bases. Germline V gene lookup returns CDR1 ENHRY and CDR2 SYGVKD. The CDR3 covers 15 residues. The trim removed 3 bases at V and 10 bases at J, leaving 11 bases unmatched. The CDR3 spells CAISDSTGGVSEQFF. The CDR3 bases are TGTGCCATCAGTGATAGTACGGGAGGGGTTAGCGAGCAGTTCTTC.

This clonotype appeared a few times. The gene calls are TRBV24-1 and TRBJ2-1; 11 bases are shared with TRBD2. Per the germline V gene, CDR1 is KGHDR and CDR2 is SFDVKD. V gave up 3 bases and J gave up 16 bases; unmatched junction bases: 7. This CDR3 comprises 13 residues. The CDR3 coding sequence is TGTGCCACCAGTGATCGACTAGCGGGGCCCATTTTCTTC. Translated: CATSDRLAGPIFF.

In its sample, this clonotype was seen many times. This chain connects TRBV20-1 to TRBJ2-7; TRBD1 is a possible D gene (5 bases). V was clipped by 1 base and J by 7 bases, with 11 bases between them. CDR3 length: 12 amino acids. Germline CDR1 reads DFQATT; CDR2 reads SNEGSKA (reference sequence). The CDR3 DNA reads TGCAGTGCTAGAGCAGGGTTTACAGAGCAGTACTTC. Protein: CSARAGFTEQYF.

This clonotype was seen many times. CDR3 DNA: TGTGCCGCCGGGACAGGGAACGAAAAACTGTTTTTT. It encodes CAAGTGNEKLFF. The V gene is TRBV2, the J gene TRBJ1-4, with 9 positions matching TRBD1. The V gene end was trimmed by 11 bases and the J gene end by 8 bases; junction bases not matched to a gene: 6. CDR3 size: 12 residues. Germline CDR1 SNHLY, CDR2 FYNNEI.

The CDR3 region has the DNA TGTGCCAGCACCATCGACGGTTATACGCAGTATTTT. This translates into CASTIDGYTQYF. J is TRBJ2-3 and V is TRBV27; D gene unclear. This CDR3 comprises 12 residues. Germline CDR1 and CDR2: MNHEY and SMNVEV (reference sequence). The V end lost 7 bases, the J end lost 7 bases, and 12 bases lay between the germline ends.

This clonotype was recorded at least ten times. The chain recombines TRBV29-1 with TRBJ1-1; D might be TRBD1 (5 bases). Germline loops: CDR1 SQVTM, CDR2 ANQGSEA. V lost 8 bases and J lost 0, with 13 bases in between. The CDR3 loop spans 13 amino acids. CDR3: CSTGAGMNTEAFF. The CDR3 nucleotides read TGCAGCACTGGGGCGGGGATGAACACTGAAGCTTTCTTT.

This chain links TRBV7-2 with TRBJ2-2; 12 positions match TRBD1. Losses at the gene ends were 5 bases for V and 5 bases for J; bases not matched to a gene: 9. Germline V gene lookup returns CDR1 SGHTA and CDR2 FQGNSA. The CDR3 is made up of 17 amino acids. The CDR3 DNA reads as TGTGCCAGCAGCCCCCCGGGACAGGGGGCGCAGACCGGGGAGCTGTTTTTT. Residues: CASSPPGQGAQTGELFF. Drawing the rest from reference TRBV7-2 and TRBJ2-2, the complete variable domain is GAGVSQSPSNKVTEKGKDVELRCDPISGHTALYWYRQSLGQGLEFLIYFQGNSAPDKSGLPSDRFSAERTGGSVSTLTIQRTQQEDSAVYLCASSPPGQGAQTGELFFGEGSRLTVL.

This clonotype was seen ten or more times. The chain joins TRBV7-2 to TRBJ2-5; 8 nucleotides match TRBD1. The germline CDR1 and CDR2 sequences are SGHTA and FQGNSA. V dropped 1 base and J dropped 4; count of bases not matched to a gene: 14. The CDR3 has 18 amino acids. The CDR3 sequence is CASSLDGRTGRKLETQYF. For the CDR3, the DNA is TGTGCCAGCAGCTTAGATGGCCGGACAGGGAGGAAGTTAGAGACCCAGTACTTC.

Regarding this clonotype: A read error may account for a junction end that differs from germline. The chain links TRBV7-2 to TRBJ2-7; D uncertain. The CDR3 sequence is 14 residues long. Germline CDR1 and CDR2: SGHTA and FQGNSA. The CDR3 sequence: CASSYTNPAYELYF. Written as DNA, the CDR3 is TGTGCCAGCAGCTACACCAACCCAGCCTACGAGCTGTACTTC.

This clonotype has a count of ten or more. The rearrangement joins TRBV2 to TRBJ2-1; D is undetermined. The CDR3 is made up of 11 amino acids. V dropped 6 bases and J dropped 6 bases, with 6 bases sitting between them. Germline assignment: CDR1 SNHLY and CDR2 FYNNEI. CDR3 residues: CASRRSNEQFF. Here the CDR3 DNA reads TGTGCCAGCAGGAGAAGCAATGAGCAGTTCTTC. Looking up the rest from reference TRBV2 and TRBJ2-1 gives the full variable domain: EPEVTQTPSHQVTQMGQEVILRCVPISNHLYFYWYRQILGQKVEFLVSFYNNEISEKSEIFDDQFSVERPDGSNFTLKIRSTKLEDSAMYFCASRRSNEQFFGPGTRLTVL.

This clonotype was picked up many times. This chain uses TRBV28 with TRBJ2-1; 11 nucleotides match TRBD1. Germline V gene lookup returns CDR1 MDHEN and CDR2 SYDVKM. The CDR3 runs to 16 residues. V gave up 4 bases and J gave up 3 bases; unmatched junction bases: 5. The CDR3 is CASSSDRGPSYNEQFF. As DNA, the CDR3 is TGTGCCAGCAGTTCGGACAGGGGGCCGAGCTACAATGAGCAGTTCTTC. Variable domain in full (rest from reference TRBV28 and TRBJ2-1): DVKVTQSSRYLVKRTGEKVFLECVQDMDHENMFWYRQDPGLGLRLIYFSYDVKMKEKGDIPEGYSVSREKKERFSLILESASTNQTSMYLCASSSDRGPSYNEQFFGPGTRLTVL.

This clonotype was observed many times. The CDR3 DNA reads TGCAGTGCTAGCACGGGCGGGGATCATCAGCCCCAGCATTTT. Its protein is CSASTGGDHQPQHF. The chain joins TRBV20-1 to TRBJ1-5; D not certain. Germline lookup yields CDR1 DFQATT and CDR2 SNEGSKA (reference sequence). The CDR3 totals 14 residues. Trimming shortened V by 3 bases and J by 5 bases, and 14 bases separated the two germline ends.

This sequence joins TRBV20-1 and TRBJ2-1; 10 bases are shared with TRBD1. CDR1 and CDR2 from the germline V gene are DFQATT and SNEGSKA (reference sequence). This CDR3 comprises 14 residues. The J segment lost 9 bases and the V segment lost 3 bases, leaving 8 bases of the junction unmatched. The chain's CDR3 is CSARGTGDWGEQFF. The CDR3, as DNA: TGCAGTGCTAGGGGGACAGGGGATTGGGGTGAGCAGTTCTTC.

A few counts support this clonotype. The V and J genes are TRBV7-9 and TRBJ2-7; TRBD2 matches 13 bases. V shed 3 bases, J shed 2 bases, and the junction held 1 base outside the gene matches. The CDR3 length is 15 residues. The germline V gene encodes CDR1 SEHNR and CDR2 FQNEAQ (reference sequence). For the CDR3, the DNA is TGTGCCAGCAGCTTCGGGACTAGCGGGACCTACGAGCAGTACTTC. Translation: CASSFGTSGTYEQYF.

This clonotype has just a few counts. This sequence joins TRBV6-5 and TRBJ1-1; D is perhaps TRBD1 (5 bases). V dropped 3 bases and J dropped 5 bases, with 16 bases sitting between them. The CDR3 is made up of 15 amino acids. Germline CDR1 MNHEY, CDR2 SVGAGI. This CDR3 is CASSYWRGEATEAFF. For the CDR3, the DNA is TGTGCCAGCAGTTATTGGAGAGGGGAGGCGACTGAAGCTTTCTTT.

This clonotype was recorded at least ten times. The V gene is TRBV20-1, the J gene TRBJ1-3; no clear D gene. The V end lost 5 bases, the J end lost 3 bases, and 8 bases lay between the germline ends. Per the germline V gene, CDR1 is DFQATT and CDR2 is SNEGSKA (reference sequence). This CDR3 is built from 12 residues. This CDR3 reads CSAAKDGNTIYF. CDR3 nucleotide sequence: TGCAGTGCTGCAAAAGATGGAAACACCATATATTTT.